What follows are 12 T cell receptor beta chains derived from one specimen sequenced in a study of memory CD4+ T cells and cytomegalovirus serostatus. This table comes from immunoSEQ multiplex PCR, and its TCRdb copy is limited to in-frame clones, with some not included. The repertoire includes 85,000 to 100,000 clones, roughly 80% of them detected once, and less than 4.5% sits in the top ten. Single viable CD3+CD4+CD8-CD45RO+ cells were sorted as the memory CD4+ T cells. Sequenced material: memory CD4+ T cells from blood. The receptors were gathered from an adult in good health and CMV-seropositive.

The CDR3 nucleotides read TGTGCCAGCAGCTTGGATTCTCAGGTCTACGAGCAGTACTTC. Its translation: CASSLDSQVYEQYF. The V gene is TRBV5-4, the J gene TRBJ2-7; D remains unclear. Germline lookup yields CDR1 SGHNT and CDR2 YYREEE (reference sequence). V was shortened by 0 bases and J by 3 bases, with 10 bases between the two germline ends. This CDR3 comprises 14 residues.

In this sample, this clone is medium-sized (0.01 to 0.1%). The rearrangement joins TRBV4-1 to TRBJ1-1; D is unresolved. The ends were cut back, 1 base at V and 0 bases at J, with 9 bases in the middle. The CDR3 runs 15 residues. CDR1 is MGHRA, CDR2 YSYEKL, per germline. The CDR3 DNA reads as TGCGCCAGCAGCCAAGGGCAGGCGATGAACACTGAAGCTTTCTTT. Translation gives CASSQGQAMNTEAFF.

The chain is built from TRBV16 and TRBJ1-2; D is unresolved. The V gene's germline CDR1 is KGHSY and CDR2 FQNENV. CDR3 length equals 12 residues. Trimming removed 4 bases at V and 4 bases at J, with 7 bases between. CDR3 nucleotide sequence: TGTGCCAGCAGCCGACGGACCTATGGCTACACCTTC. It translates to CASSRRTYGYTF.

V gene TRBV7-9 combines with J gene TRBJ1-1, with no clear D. V was clipped by 1 base and J by 6 bases, with 6 bases between them. CDR3 length: 12 amino acids. From germline, CDR1 is SEHNR and CDR2 FQNEAQ (reference sequence). CDR3 sequence reads: CASSLVWAEAFF. The CDR3 DNA reads as TGTGCCAGCAGCTTAGTATGGGCTGAAGCTTTCTTT.

This clone occurred a few times. J is TRBJ1-2 and V is TRBV29-1; D gene ambiguous. The CDR3 spans 12 residues. Germline CDR1 reads SQVTM; CDR2 reads ANQGSEA. V shed 4 bases and J shed 7 bases, with 13 bases lying between them. The CDR3 region has the DNA TGCAGCGTTGGATCCGGCGATGGTGGCTACACCTTC. It yields the protein CSVGSGDGGYTF.

The CDR3 coding sequence is TGTGCCACCAGCAGAGAGGGCGCTGGCTATGGCTACACCTTC. This gives the protein CATSREGAGYGYTF. The chain links TRBV15 to TRBJ1-2; the D is unclear. The V gene's germline CDR1 is LNHNV and CDR2 YYDKDF (reference sequence). Trimming shortened V by 0 bases and J by 4 bases, and 9 bases separated the two germline ends. The CDR3 has 14 residues.

CDR3 sequence: CASSRWDRGTEAFF. The CDR3 region has the DNA TGTGCCAGTAGTAGATGGGACAGAGGAACTGAAGCTTTCTTT. The J gene is TRBJ1-1, the V gene TRBV19; TRBD1 agrees at 7 bases. The CDR3 length is 14 residues. The trim removed 4 bases at V and 5 bases at J, leaving 7 bases unmatched. Per the germline V gene, CDR1 is LNHDA and CDR2 is SQIVND (reference sequence).

This rearrangement joins TRBV15 to TRBJ2-5; the D is unclear. V lost 0 bases and J lost 7, with 12 bases in between. The CDR3 is made up of 14 amino acids. CDR1 and CDR2 (germline): LNHNV, YYDKDF (reference sequence). CDR3 DNA sequence: TGTGCCACCAGCAGAGATTTGAGTCTGGGGACCCAGTACTTC. This gives the protein CATSRDLSLGTQYF.

This clone was found a few times. The rearrangement joins TRBV25-1 to TRBJ2-4; D not certain. This CDR3 comprises 16 residues. The V gene's germline CDR1 is MGHDK and CDR2 SYGVNS. The V end was cut by 0 bases, the J end by 2 bases, with 11 bases between. This chain's CDR3 is CASSEYGVGTKNIQYF. The CDR3 DNA sequence: TGTGCCAGCAGTGAATATGGAGTGGGAACCAAAAACATTCAGTACTTC.

This clone was recorded a few times. The V gene is TRBV19, the J gene TRBJ2-7, with D tentatively TRBD1 (6 bases). The germline CDR1 and CDR2 sequences are LNHDA and SQIVND (reference sequence). CDR3 length equals 15 residues. Trimming took off 6 bases at V and 0 bases at J, with 15 bases between the two ends. CDR3 residues: CASSRTRGSSYEQYF. CDR3 sequence (DNA): TGTGCCAGTAGCCGTACCAGGGGAAGCTCCTACGAGCAGTACTTC.

The chain links TRBV28 to TRBJ2-1, with 7 bases aligning to TRBD1. The CDR3 is 15 amino acids. V lost 6 bases and J lost 0; bases outside the gene matches: 5. Germline CDR1 MDHEN, CDR2 SYDVKM. CDR3 DNA: TGTGCCAGCAGGCGCTACAGGGGCTCCTACAATGAGCAGTTCTTC. This codes for CASRRYRGSYNEQFF.

Comments on this clone: A junction boundary mismatches the germline segment, possibly from a read error. In DNA form, the CDR3 reads TGCAGCGCCTGGACTAGCGGGAGCTCCCACGAGCAGTACTTC. It yields the protein CSAWTSGSSHEQYF. This chain connects TRBV29-1 to TRBJ2-7; 13 positions agree with TRBD2. The germline gives CDR1 SQVTM, CDR2 ANQGSEA. The CDR3 spans 14 residues.